A selection of T cell receptor beta chains follows, all from one sample in a study of CD8 T cells in Susac syndrome. TCRdb analysed the immunoSEQ multiplex PCR reads with MiXCR anew, one entry per CDR3 protein. The repertoire holds over 130,000 distinct CDR3 sequences, with around 95% as singletons. The sample consisted of CD4+ T cells from PBMCs. These receptors originate from a human donor with multiple sclerosis. CDR3s include the opening cysteine and the closing phenylalanine or tryptophan. Each record gives: V gene, D gene, CDR3 protein. A D gene is named only where the DNA matches it firmly.

>TRBV25-1|TRBD1
CASSALDRGYGYTF
>TRBV7-2|TRBD2
CASSLEGAGGLSEQYF
>TRBV9|-
CASSIQTRSTDTQYF
>TRBV20-1|TRBD1
CSARVGTANTEAFF
>TRBV7-2|TRBD2
CASSLTSGGYPSTDTQYF
>TRBV7-2|TRBD1
CASSMDRNQPQHF
>TRBV30|-
CAWSLQANTEAFF
>TRBV2|-
CASSSAYEQYF
>TRBV3-1|TRBD1
CASSQAGTGLSNQPQHF
>TRBV7-2|TRBD2
CASSYSGDNYNEQFF
>TRBV9|TRBD2
CASSYIGEGEQFF
>TRBV25-1|-
CASSDGGKETQYF
>TRBV3-1|-
CASSQARGLPDTQYF
>TRBV19|TRBD1
CASSRQGIYEQYF
>TRBV3-1|TRBD2
CASSQDRGGGLDEQFF
>TRBV19|-
CASSHAGSDTQYF
>TRBV20-1|TRBD2
CSASGRVGNEQFF